This is a list of T cell receptor beta chains from one sample in a study of pediatric ulcerative colitis. Sequenced by immunoSEQ multiplex PCR; TCRdb stores in-frame clones only, minus some. The sample yields approximately 60,000 clones, approximately 87% seen once. Sequenced material: blood. The receptors originated from a boy between 5 and 17 years old with severe ulcerative colitis. Each CDR3 is given with its conserved first and last residue. The order of the fields is D gene, J gene, clone size, V gene, CDR3 DNA, CDR3 protein. A D gene is named only where the DNA matches it firmly. For some rows the clone size is stated as once, few or many, or as a class when expanded; others skip it.

. TRBJ2-1 . TRBV30 TGTGCCTGGAGTGTACGACCTGATGAGCAGTTCTTC CAWSVRPDEQFF
. TRBJ2-3 once TRBV5-6 TGTGCCAGCAGTTTTCGGATCCCCAGCCCAGATACGCAGTATTTT CASSFRIPSPDTQYF
. TRBJ2-5 . TRBV5-4 TGTGCCAGCAGCTTGGATGGGACCCAAGAGACCCAGTACTTC CASSLDGTQETQYF
. TRBJ2-1 . TRBV4-1 TGCGCCAGCAGCCCTCCAGGGCCCCTCAATGAGCAGTTCTTC CASSPPGPLNEQFF
. TRBJ2-1 once TRBV19 TGTGCCAGTAGTATGTACAATGAGCAGTTCTTC CASSMYNEQFF
TRBD1 TRBJ1-2 . TRBV27 TGTGCCAGCAGTTCGCTTGGACAGGGGGCTTCGTATGGCTACACCTTC CASSSLGQGASYGYTF
. TRBJ1-2 . TRBV6-1 TGTGCCAGCAGTGAGGGCCTGTATGGCTACACCTTC CASSEGLYGYTF
TRBD2 TRBJ2-7 . TRBV6-4 TGTGCCAGCACTCCCCCAGGGACTAGCGGACTCTGCTACGAGCAGTACTTC CASTPPGTSGLCYEQYF
. TRBJ1-1 . TRBV6-1 TGTGCCAGCAGTGCCAGGCAAAGGCTCATGAACACTGAAGCTTTCTTT CASSARQRLMNTEAFF
TRBD1 TRBJ1-1 . TRBV6-5 TGTGCCAGCAATGGACAGGCGACTGAAGCTTTCTTT CASNGQATEAFF
. TRBJ1-4 . TRBV19 TGTGCCAGTAGTCCGGGGAGCGGGCTTAATGAAAAACTGTTTTTT CASSPGSGLNEKLFF
. TRBJ1-1 . TRBV7-2 TGTGCCAGCAGCTGGGTTGGGCCAGGGAACATGAACACTGAAGCTTTCTTT CASSWVGPGNMNTEAFF
. TRBJ2-5 . TRBV6-4 TGTGCCAGCAGTCTAACCCACTACCAAGAGACCCAGTACTTC CASSLTHYQETQYF
TRBD2 TRBJ2-3 once TRBV19 TGTGCCAGTAGTACCCGGACTAGCGGCGACACAGATACGCAGTATTTT CASSTRTSGDTDTQYF
. TRBJ1-1 . TRBV6-5 TGTGCCAGCAGAAGGGCAGGGCGGAACACTGAAGCTTTCTTT CASRRAGRNTEAFF
. TRBJ2-1 few TRBV7-9 TGTGCCAGCAGCTTGTTTCGGGCGGATGAGCAGTTCTTC CASSLFRADEQFF
. TRBJ1-1 . TRBV6-1 TGTGCCAGCACTGAGGGAGGCACTGAAGCTTTCTTT CASTEGGTEAFF
. TRBJ2-7 . TRBV6-1 TGTGCCAGCAGGGGCCCTAACTACGAGCAGTACTTC CASRGPNYEQYF
. TRBJ2-3 medium-sized TRBV9 TGTGCCAGCACCAGGGGAACAGATACGCAGTATTTT CASTRGTDTQYF
TRBD1 TRBJ1-2 . TRBV4-1 TGCGCCAGCAGCCCACGGACAGGGGACAACTATGGCTACACCTTC CASSPRTGDNYGYTF
. TRBJ2-6 . TRBV4-3 TGCGCCAGCAGCCAAGAAGGGCAGATACTCTCTGGGGCCAACGTCCTGACTTTC CASSQEGQILSGANVLTF
. TRBJ1-1 . TRBV27 TGTGCCAGCAGTCCCCGCGGCAGGGAGAACACTGAAGCTTTCTTT CASSPRGRENTEAFF
. TRBJ1-1 . TRBV4-1 TGCGCCAGCAGCGAGGGGCGAGCGCGAGAGAACACTGAAGCTTTCTTT CASSEGRARENTEAFF
TRBD1 TRBJ1-4 . TRBV5-1 TGCGCCAGCAGCTCCGGGACAGGGGATAGGTTGGGTGAAAAACTGTTTTTT CASSSGTGDRLGEKLFF
TRBD2 TRBJ2-1 . TRBV5-6 TGTGCCAGCAGCCCCGGGACTAGCGGGATCAATGAGCAGTTCTTC CASSPGTSGINEQFF
TRBD1 TRBJ2-1 once TRBV18 TGTGCCAGCTCACCACGGCGTCCGACAGGGACCAATGAGCAGTTCTTC CASSPRRPTGTNEQFF
TRBD1 TRBJ1-2 . TRBV2 TGTGCCAGCAGGGATGGGACAGGGGATCAGGCGGGCTACACCTTC CASRDGTGDQAGYTF
. TRBJ2-2 many TRBV6-4 TGTGCCAGCAGTGACTCGAGCAGCGGGACCGGGGAGCTGTTTTTT CASSDSSSGTGELFF
TRBD2 TRBJ2-1 once TRBV6-5 TGTGCCAGCAGTTATGGACTAGCGGGGACCCCCAATGAGCAGTTCTTC CASSYGLAGTPNEQFF